This T cell receptor beta chain was sequenced during a study of CD8+CD57+ T cells in acquired aplastic anemia. Template material for TCR beta VDJ and CDR3 profiling consisted of genomic DNA. TCRdb re-called the reads through MiXCR, storing one row per CDR3 protein. Of under 250,000 distinct CDR3 sequences in the sample, around half are singletons; the top ten hold about 7.8%. The table lists this clonotype with a count of one. One junction end does not reproduce the germline sequence, and a read error may be involved. Those patients picked for sequencing had displayed CD8+CD57+ cell expansion on flow cytometry. Patients had received no therapy at the time of blood sampling. The CDR3 contains 13 residues. Per germline, CDR1 SGHVS and CDR2 FQNEAQ.

The specimen was sorted CD4+, CD8+, or CD8+CD57+ T cells (not recorded which) from PBMCs. The chain links TRBV7-8 to TRBJ2-7, with D possibly TRBD2 on 5 matching bases. The source is a human donor with aplastic anemia. The CDR3, as DNA: TGCGCCAGCAGTCCTAGAGAGGGTTCCGAGCAGTACTTC. This encodes CASSPREGSEQYF.